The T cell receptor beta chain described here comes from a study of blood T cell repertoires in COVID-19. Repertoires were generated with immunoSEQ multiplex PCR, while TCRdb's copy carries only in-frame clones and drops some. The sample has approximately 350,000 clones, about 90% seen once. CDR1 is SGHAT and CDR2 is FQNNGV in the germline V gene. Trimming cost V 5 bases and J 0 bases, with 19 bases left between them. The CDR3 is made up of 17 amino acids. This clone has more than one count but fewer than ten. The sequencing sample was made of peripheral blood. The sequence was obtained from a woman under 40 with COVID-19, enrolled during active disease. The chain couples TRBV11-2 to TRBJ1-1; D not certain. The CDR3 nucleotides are TGTGCCAGCAGCCCCACCGCGAACCGGGGTATGAACACTGAAGCTTTCTTT. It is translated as CASSPTANRGMNTEAFF.